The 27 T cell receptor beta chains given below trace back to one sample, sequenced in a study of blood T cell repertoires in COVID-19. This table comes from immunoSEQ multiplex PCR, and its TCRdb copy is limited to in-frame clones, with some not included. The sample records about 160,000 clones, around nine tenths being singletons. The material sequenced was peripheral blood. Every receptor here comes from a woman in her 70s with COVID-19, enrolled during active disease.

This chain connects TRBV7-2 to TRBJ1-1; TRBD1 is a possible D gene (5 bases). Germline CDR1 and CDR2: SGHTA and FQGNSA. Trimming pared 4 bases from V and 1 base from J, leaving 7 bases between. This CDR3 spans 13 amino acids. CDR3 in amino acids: CASSSRANTEAFF. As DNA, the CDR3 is TGTGCCAGCAGCTCCAGGGCGAACACTGAAGCTTTCTTT.

The CDR3 nucleotides read TGTGCCAGCAGCTCATCCCACAGGGGGGGCTACACCTTC. Amino acids: CASSSSHRGGYTF. V and J are TRBV11-2 and TRBJ1-2; 8 nucleotides match TRBD1. The length of the CDR3 is 13 residues. CDR1 and CDR2 from the germline V gene are SGHAT and FQNNGV. V lost 4 bases to trimming and J lost 8 bases; unmatched junction nucleotides: 6.

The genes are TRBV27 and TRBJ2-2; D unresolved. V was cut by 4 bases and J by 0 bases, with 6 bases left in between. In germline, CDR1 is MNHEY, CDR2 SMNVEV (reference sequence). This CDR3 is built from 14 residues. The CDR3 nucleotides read TGTGCCAGCAGTTATGGCCCGAACACCGGGGAGCTGTTTTTT. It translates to CASSYGPNTGELFF.

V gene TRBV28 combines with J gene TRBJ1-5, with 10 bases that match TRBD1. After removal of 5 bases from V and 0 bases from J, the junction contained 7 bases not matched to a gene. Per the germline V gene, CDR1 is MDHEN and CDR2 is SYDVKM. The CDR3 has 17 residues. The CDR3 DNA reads TGTGCCAGCAGTCGACGGACAGGGGGACTTAGCAATCAGCCCCAGCATTTT. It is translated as CASSRRTGGLSNQPQHF.

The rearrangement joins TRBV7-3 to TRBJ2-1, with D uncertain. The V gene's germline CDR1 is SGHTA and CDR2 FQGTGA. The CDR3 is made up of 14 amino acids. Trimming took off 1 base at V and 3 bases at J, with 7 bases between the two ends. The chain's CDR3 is CASSLMVYYNEQFF. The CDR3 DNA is TGTGCCAGCAGCTTAATGGTCTACTACAATGAGCAGTTCTTC.

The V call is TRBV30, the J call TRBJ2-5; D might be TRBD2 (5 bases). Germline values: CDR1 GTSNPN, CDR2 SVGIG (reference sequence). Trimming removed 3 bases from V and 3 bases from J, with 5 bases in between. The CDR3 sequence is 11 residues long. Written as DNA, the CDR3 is TGTGCCTGGAGGAGGGAAGAGACCCAGTACTTC. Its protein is CAWRREETQYF.

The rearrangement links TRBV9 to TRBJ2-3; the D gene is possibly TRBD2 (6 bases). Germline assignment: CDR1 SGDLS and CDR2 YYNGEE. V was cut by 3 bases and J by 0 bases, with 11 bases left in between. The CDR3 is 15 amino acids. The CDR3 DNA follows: TGTGCCAGCAGCGCGTGGGACTCAAGCACAGATACGCAGTATTTT. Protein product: CASSAWDSSTDTQYF.

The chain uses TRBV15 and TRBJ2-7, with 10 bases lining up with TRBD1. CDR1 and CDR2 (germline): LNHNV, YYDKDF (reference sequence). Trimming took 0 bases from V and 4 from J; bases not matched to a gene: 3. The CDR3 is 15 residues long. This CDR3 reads CATSRDWDRGYEQYF. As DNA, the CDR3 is TGTGCCACCAGCAGAGATTGGGACAGGGGTTACGAGCAGTACTTC.

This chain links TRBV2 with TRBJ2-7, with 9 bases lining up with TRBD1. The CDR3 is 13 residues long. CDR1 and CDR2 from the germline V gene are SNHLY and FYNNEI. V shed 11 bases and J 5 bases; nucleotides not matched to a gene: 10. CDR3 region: CASATGGSDEQYF. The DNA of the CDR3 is TGTGCCTCAGCGACAGGGGGAAGTGACGAGCAGTACTTC.

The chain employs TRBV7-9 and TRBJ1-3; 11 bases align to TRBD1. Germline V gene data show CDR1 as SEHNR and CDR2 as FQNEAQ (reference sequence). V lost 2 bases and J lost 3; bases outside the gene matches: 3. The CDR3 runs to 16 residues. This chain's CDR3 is CASSLRTGGDGNTIYF. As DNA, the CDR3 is TGTGCCAGCAGCTTACGGACAGGGGGCGATGGAAACACCATATATTTT.

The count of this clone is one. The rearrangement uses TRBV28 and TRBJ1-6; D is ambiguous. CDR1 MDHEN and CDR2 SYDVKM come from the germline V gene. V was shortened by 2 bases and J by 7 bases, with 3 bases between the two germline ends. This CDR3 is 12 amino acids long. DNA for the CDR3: TGTGCCAGCAGTTTAATAAATTCACCCCTCCACTTT. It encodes CASSLINSPLHF.

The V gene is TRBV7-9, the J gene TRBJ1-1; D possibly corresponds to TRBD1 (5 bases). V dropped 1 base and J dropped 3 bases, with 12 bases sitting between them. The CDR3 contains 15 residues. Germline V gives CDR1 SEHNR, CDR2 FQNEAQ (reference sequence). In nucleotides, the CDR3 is TGTGCCAGCAGCTTAGTATTATGGGGGGACACTGAAGCTTTCTTT. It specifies CASSLVLWGDTEAFF.

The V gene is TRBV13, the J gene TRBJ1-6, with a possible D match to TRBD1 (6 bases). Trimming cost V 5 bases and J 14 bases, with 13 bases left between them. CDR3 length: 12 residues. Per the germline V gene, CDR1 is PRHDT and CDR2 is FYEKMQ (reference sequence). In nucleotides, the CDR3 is TGTGCCAGCAGCGAAAACAGGGAGACCCTCCACTTT. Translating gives CASSENRETLHF.

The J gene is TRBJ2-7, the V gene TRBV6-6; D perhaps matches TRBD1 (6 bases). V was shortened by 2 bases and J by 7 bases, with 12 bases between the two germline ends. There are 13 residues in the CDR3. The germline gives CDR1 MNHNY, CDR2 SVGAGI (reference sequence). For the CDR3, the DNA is TGTGCCAGCAGTTACGCGGACAGAAATGAGCAGTACTTC. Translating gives CASSYADRNEQYF.

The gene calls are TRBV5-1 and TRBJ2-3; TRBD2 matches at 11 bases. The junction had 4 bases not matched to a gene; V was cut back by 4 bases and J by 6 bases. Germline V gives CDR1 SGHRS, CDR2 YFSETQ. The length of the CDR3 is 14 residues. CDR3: CASSDPSGGDTQYF. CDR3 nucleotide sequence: TGCGCCAGCAGCGACCCTAGCGGGGGGGATACGCAGTATTTT.

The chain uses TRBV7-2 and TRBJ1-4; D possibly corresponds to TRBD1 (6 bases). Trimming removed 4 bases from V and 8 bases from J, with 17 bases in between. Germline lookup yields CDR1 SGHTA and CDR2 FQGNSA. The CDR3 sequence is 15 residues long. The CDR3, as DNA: TGTGCCAGCAGCTGGGGCTCAGGGGAGGGCGAAAAACTGTTTTTT. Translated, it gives CASSWGSGEGEKLFF. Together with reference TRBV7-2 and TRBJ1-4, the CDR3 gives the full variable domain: GAGVSQSPSNKVTEKGKDVELRCDPISGHTALYWYRQSLGQGLEFLIYFQGNSAPDKSGLPSDRFSAERTGGSVSTLTIQRTQQEDSAVYLCASSWGSGEGEKLFFGSGTQLSVL.

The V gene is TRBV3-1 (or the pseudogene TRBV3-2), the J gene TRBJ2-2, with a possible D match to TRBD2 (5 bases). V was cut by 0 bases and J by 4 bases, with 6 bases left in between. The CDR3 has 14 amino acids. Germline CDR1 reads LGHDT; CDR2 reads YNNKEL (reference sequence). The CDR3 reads CASSQEGSTGELFF. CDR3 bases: TGTGCCAGCAGCCAAGAAGGGAGCACCGGGGAGCTGTTTTTT.

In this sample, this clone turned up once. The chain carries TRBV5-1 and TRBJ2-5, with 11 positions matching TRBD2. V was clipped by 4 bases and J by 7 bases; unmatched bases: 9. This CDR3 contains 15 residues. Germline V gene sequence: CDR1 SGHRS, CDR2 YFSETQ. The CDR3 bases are TGCGCCAGCAGCCTCGGGACTAGCGGCCCCGCGACCCAGTACTTC. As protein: CASSLGTSGPATQYF.

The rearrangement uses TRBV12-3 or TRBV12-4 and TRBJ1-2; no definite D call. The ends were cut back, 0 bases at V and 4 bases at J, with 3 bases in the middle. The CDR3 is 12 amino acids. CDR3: CASSLAFYGYTF. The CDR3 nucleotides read TGTGCCAGCAGTTTAGCCTTCTATGGCTACACCTTC.

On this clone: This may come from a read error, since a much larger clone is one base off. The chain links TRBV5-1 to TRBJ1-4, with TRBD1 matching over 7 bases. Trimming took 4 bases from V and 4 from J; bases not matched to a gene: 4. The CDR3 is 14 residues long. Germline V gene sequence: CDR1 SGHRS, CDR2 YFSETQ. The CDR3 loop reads CASSPGQLNEKLFF. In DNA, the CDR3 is TGCGCCAGCAGCCCGGGACAGCTTAATGAAAAACTGTTTTTT.

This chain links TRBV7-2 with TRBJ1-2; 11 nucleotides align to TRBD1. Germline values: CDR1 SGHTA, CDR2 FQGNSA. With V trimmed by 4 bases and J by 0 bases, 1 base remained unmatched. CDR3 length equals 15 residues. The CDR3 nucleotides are TGTGCCAGCAGCTGGGGACAGGGGGCTAACTATGGCTACACCTTC. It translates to CASSWGQGANYGYTF. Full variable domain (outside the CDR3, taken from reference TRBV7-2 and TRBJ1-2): GAGVSQSPSNKVTEKGKDVELRCDPISGHTALYWYRQSLGQGLEFLIYFQGNSAPDKSGLPSDRFSAERTGGSVSTLTIQRTQQEDSAVYLCASSWGQGANYGYTFGSGTRLTVV.

The DNA of the CDR3 is TGTGCCAGCAGCTTTGGGACTACGAACGGATACGAGCAGTACTTC. Its translation is CASSFGTTNGYEQYF. V usage is TRBV5-5 and J usage is TRBJ2-7; TRBD2 matches at 7 bases. The CDR3 is 15 residues long. The germline gives CDR1 SGHKS, CDR2 YYEKEE (reference sequence). The trim removed 2 bases at V and 4 bases at J, leaving 9 bases unmatched.

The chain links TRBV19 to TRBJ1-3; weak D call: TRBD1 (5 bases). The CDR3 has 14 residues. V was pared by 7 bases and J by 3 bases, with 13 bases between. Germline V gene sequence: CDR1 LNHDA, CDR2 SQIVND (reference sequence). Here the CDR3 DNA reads TGTGCCAGTACCCCCGGGGGGAGTGGAAACACCATATATTTT. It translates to CASTPGGSGNTIYF.

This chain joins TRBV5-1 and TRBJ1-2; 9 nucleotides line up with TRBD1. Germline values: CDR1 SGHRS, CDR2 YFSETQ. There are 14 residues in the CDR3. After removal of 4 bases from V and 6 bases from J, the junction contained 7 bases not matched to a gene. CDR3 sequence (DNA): TGCGCCAGCAGCCCCGGGACAGGGTTAAATGGCTACACCTTC. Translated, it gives CASSPGTGLNGYTF.

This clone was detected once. The chain's CDR3 is CASSLELSGLQNTEAFF. Here the CDR3 DNA reads TGTGCCAGCAGTTTAGAGCTGTCGGGACTCCAGAACACTGAAGCTTTCTTT. The rearrangement links TRBV28 to TRBJ1-1, with a weak D call TRBD1 (5 bases). The germline CDR1 and CDR2 sequences are MDHEN and SYDVKM. CDR3 length equals 17 residues. Trimming stripped 2 bases from V and 1 base from J, with 17 bases between.

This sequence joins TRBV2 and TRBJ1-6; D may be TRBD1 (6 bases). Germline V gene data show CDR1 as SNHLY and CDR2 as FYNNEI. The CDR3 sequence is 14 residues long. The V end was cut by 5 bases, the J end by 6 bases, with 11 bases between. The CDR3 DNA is TGTGCCAGCAGTTCCAGGGGATCTAATTCACCCCTCCACTTT. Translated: CASSSRGSNSPLHF.

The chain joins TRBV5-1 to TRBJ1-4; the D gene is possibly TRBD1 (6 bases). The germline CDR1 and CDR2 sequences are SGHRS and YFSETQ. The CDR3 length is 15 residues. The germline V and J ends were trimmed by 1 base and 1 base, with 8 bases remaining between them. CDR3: CASSLTGQTNEKLFF. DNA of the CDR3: TGCGCCAGCAGCTTGACGGGACAAACTAATGAAAAACTGTTTTTT.